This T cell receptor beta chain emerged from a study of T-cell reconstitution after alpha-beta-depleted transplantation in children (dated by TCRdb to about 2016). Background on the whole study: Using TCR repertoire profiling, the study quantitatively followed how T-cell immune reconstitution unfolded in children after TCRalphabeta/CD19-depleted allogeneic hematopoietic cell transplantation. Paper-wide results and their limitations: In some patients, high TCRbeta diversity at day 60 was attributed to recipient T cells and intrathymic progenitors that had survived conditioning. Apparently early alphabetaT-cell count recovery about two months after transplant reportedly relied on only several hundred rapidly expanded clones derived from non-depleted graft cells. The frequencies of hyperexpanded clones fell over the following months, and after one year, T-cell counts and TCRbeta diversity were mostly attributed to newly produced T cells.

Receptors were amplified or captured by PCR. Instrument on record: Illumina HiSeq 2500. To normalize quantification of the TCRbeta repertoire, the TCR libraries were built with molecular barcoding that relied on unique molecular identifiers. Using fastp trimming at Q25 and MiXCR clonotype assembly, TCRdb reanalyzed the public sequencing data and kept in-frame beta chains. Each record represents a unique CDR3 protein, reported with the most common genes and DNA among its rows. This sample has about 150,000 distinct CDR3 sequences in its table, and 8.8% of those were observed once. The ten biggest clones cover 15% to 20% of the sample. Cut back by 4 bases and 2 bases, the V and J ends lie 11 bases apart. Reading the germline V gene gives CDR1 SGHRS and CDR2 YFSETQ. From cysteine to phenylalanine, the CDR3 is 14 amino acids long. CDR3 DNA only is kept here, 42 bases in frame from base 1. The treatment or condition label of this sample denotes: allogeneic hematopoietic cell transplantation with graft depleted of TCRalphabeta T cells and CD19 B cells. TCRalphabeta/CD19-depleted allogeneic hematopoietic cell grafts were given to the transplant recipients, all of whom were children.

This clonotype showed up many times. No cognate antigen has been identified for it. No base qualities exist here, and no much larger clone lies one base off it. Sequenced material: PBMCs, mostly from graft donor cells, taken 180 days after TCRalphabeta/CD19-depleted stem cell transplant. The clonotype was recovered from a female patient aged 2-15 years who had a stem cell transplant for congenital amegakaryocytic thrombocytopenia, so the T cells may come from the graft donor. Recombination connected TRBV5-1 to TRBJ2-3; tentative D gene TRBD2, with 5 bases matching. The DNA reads TGCGCCAGCAGCACAACCCGGGACACAGATACGCAGTATTTT. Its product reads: CASSTTRDTDTQYF.